Listed below are T cell receptor beta chains from one sample, sequenced in a study of blood T cell repertoires in COVID-19. Data came from immunoSEQ multiplex PCR; TCRdb stores just in-frame clones and leaves some out. The sample lists some 64,000 clones; about four fifths were seen once. The specimen was peripheral blood. These receptors were obtained from a woman aged 55-75 years with acute or convalescent COVID-19. The conserved cysteine and the conserved F or W are not part of the CDR3 here.

v_gene: TRBV18
j_gene: TRBJ2-7
CDR3aa: ASSPAGQGGEQY

v_gene: TRBV5-1
j_gene: TRBJ2-3
CDR3aa: ASSLANSGGPTDTQY

v_gene: TRBV15
j_gene: TRBJ1-5
CDR3aa: ATSRRDRGNQPQH

v_gene: TRBV10-3
j_gene: TRBJ1-1
CDR3aa: AIGEGNTEAF

v_gene: TRBV3-1/TRBV3-2
j_gene: TRBJ2-2
CDR3aa: ASSQGATGELF

v_gene: TRBV4-1
j_gene: TRBJ1-2
CDR3aa: ASSQDRSGVFDGYT

v_gene: TRBV4-1
j_gene: TRBJ1-1
CDR3aa: ASSHIFPTEAF

v_gene: TRBV28
j_gene: TRBJ1-1
CDR3aa: ASRRYTEAF

v_gene: TRBV7-9
j_gene: TRBJ1-4
CDR3aa: ASSFRDEKLF

v_gene: TRBV5-6
j_gene: TRBJ1-2
CDR3aa: ASSQRTGEGGYT

v_gene: TRBV3-1/TRBV3-2
j_gene: TRBJ1-2
CDR3aa: ASSQDNGFLYYGYT

v_gene: TRBV5-8
j_gene: TRBJ2-7
CDR3aa: ASSFQAGDEQY

v_gene: TRBV5-5
j_gene: TRBJ2-7
CDR3aa: ASSQGPGETYEQY

v_gene: TRBV6-4
j_gene: TRBJ2-3
CDR3aa: ASSEGQGTDTQY

v_gene: TRBV18
j_gene: TRBJ2-1
CDR3aa: ASSLDYNEQF

v_gene: TRBV28
j_gene: TRBJ1-2
CDR3aa: ASSLSGQGARGYGYT

v_gene: TRBV7-2
j_gene: TRBJ2-7
CDR3aa: ASSLEAPEQY